One sample yielded the 30 T cell receptor beta chains listed below, sequenced in a study of CD8 T cells in ankylosing spondylitis. These receptors lack a known antigen. MiXCR was run by TCRdb on the 5' RACE reads, yielding one entry per CDR3 protein. The profile covers fewer than 500,000 distinct CDR3 sequences, with more than 25% appearing a single time and about 0.92% taken by the ten largest. General observations from the study: Blood of patients with ankylosing spondylitis appeared to be characterized by a TCR beta motif of several highly homologous variants.

The sequenced sample was blood, either unsorted or a sorted T cell fraction (not recorded which). The receptors come from a male donor with ankylosing spondylitis.

There are a few counts of this clonotype. The chain joins TRBV25-1 to TRBJ2-3; D is undetermined. The CDR3 covers 12 residues. Trimming removed 4 bases at V and 5 bases at J, with 7 bases between. Looked up from germline, CDR1 is MGHDK and CDR2 is SYGVNS. The CDR3 is CASSVLLDTQYF. Written as DNA, the CDR3 is TGTGCCAGCAGTGTGTTGTTAGATACGCAGTATTTT.

V usage is TRBV18 and J usage is TRBJ1-2, with D tentatively TRBD1 (6 bases). The germline CDR1 and CDR2 sequences are KGHSH and LQKENI. The V end was cut by 6 bases, the J end by 4 bases, with 15 bases between. The CDR3 length is 14 residues. This chain's CDR3 is CASSLAGQSYGYTF. DNA for the CDR3: TGTGCCAGCTCCCTAGCGGGACAAAGCTATGGCTACACCTTC.

This clonotype was picked up a small number of times. The CDR3 sequence is CAWRGLVTEAFF. DNA for the CDR3: TGTGCCTGGAGGGGTCTTGTCACTGAAGCTTTCTTT. The chain has TRBV30 and TRBJ1-1; the D is unclear. CDR1 is GTSNPN, CDR2 SVGIG, per germline (reference sequence). The CDR3 spans 12 residues. Trimming cost V 3 bases and J 4 bases, with 9 bases left between them. Full variable domain (missing parts from reference TRBV30 and TRBJ1-1): SQTIHQWPATLVQPVGSPLSLECTVEGTSNPNLYWYRQAAGRGLQLLFYSVGIGQISSEVPQNLSASRPQDRQFILSSKKLLLSDSGFYLCAWRGLVTEAFFGQGTRLTVV.

The gene calls are TRBV20-1 and TRBJ1-5; 10 positions match TRBD1. With V trimmed by 4 bases and J by 3 bases, 6 bases remained unmatched. CDR3 length: 15 residues. Germline values: CDR1 DFQATT, CDR2 SNEGSKA (reference sequence). CDR3 in amino acids: CSAIRDRGANQPQHF. CDR3 coding DNA: TGCAGTGCTATCAGGGACAGGGGAGCCAATCAGCCCCAGCATTTT.

This chain links TRBV12-3 or TRBV12-4 with TRBJ2-3; perhaps TRBD1 as D (7 bases). Trimming stripped 6 bases from V and 7 bases from J, with 14 bases between. The CDR3 runs to 13 residues. The CDR3 DNA follows: TGTGCCAGCAGCTCGGCAGGGGGGAATACGCAGTATTTT. Translation gives CASSSAGGNTQYF.

There are many counts of this clonotype. The chain recombines TRBV5-1 with TRBJ2-7, with no clear D. The CDR3 extends over 11 amino acids. Trimming left V 4 bases short and J 3 bases short, with 5 bases between. Germline V gives CDR1 SGHRS, CDR2 YFSETQ. CDR3 sequence: CASSGVYEQYF. CDR3 nucleotides: TGCGCCAGCAGCGGGGTCTACGAGCAGTACTTC.

The genes are TRBV4-1 and TRBJ1-4; no reliable D call. CDR3 size: 14 residues. Trimming cost V 1 base and J 5 bases, with 8 bases left between them. CDR1 and CDR2 (germline): MGHRA, YSYEKL. CDR3 amino acids: CASSQVSANEKLFF. CDR3 coding DNA: TGCGCCAGCAGCCAAGTATCGGCGAATGAAAAACTGTTTTTT.

In this sample, this clonotype turned up a few times. The V and J genes are TRBV20-1 and TRBJ2-3; D might be TRBD1 or TRBD2, each matching 5 bases. The CDR3 is made up of 13 amino acids. V lost 7 bases, J lost 3 bases, and 14 bases lay in between. CDR1 and CDR2 from the germline V gene are DFQATT and SNEGSKA (reference sequence). Here the CDR3 reads CSERWGMTDTQYF. DNA for the CDR3: TGCAGTGAGAGGTGGGGGATGACAGATACGCAGTATTTT.

Only one count was recorded for this clonotype. The chain uses TRBV12-3 or TRBV12-4 and TRBJ2-1, with 9 bases fitting TRBD2. J lost 1 base, V lost 7 bases, and 17 bases had no gene match. The CDR3 runs to 19 residues. The DNA for the CDR3 is TGTGCCAGCACCACTGGGGCGGGAGGGCCTCTAGGTTCCTACAATGAGCAGTTCTTC. The encoded protein is CASTTGAGGPLGSYNEQFF.

The rearrangement joins TRBV15 to TRBJ2-7, with 7 bases matching TRBD1. The CDR3 is made up of 15 amino acids. Trimming removed 3 bases from V and 3 bases from J; junction bases left unmatched: 8. The germline CDR1 and CDR2 sequences are LNHNV and YYDKDF (reference sequence). The CDR3 here is CATSRGRDRVYEQYF. The CDR3 bases are TGTGCCACCAGCAGGGGTAGGGACAGAGTCTACGAGCAGTACTTC.

The rearrangement uses TRBV12-3 or TRBV12-4 and TRBJ2-4, with 9 bases that match TRBD2. The CDR3 runs to 17 residues. The trim removed 3 bases at V and 6 bases at J, leaving 12 bases unmatched. CDR3 amino acids: CASSFFLAGGRGNIQYF. In DNA, the CDR3 is TGTGCCAGCAGTTTTTTTCTGGCGGGCGGGAGGGGAAACATTCAGTACTTC.

The chain is built from TRBV27 and TRBJ1-1; 10 nucleotides agree with TRBD1. The V and J ends lost 8 bases and 1 base, in that order; junction bases with no gene match: 7. CDR3 length: 15 residues. Germline loops: CDR1 MNHEY, CDR2 SMNVEV (reference sequence). CDR3 nucleotide sequence: TGTGCCAGCCAAAGACAGGGGGCCACGAACACTGAAGCTTTCTTT. Translated: CASQRQGATNTEAFF.

There are a few counts of this clonotype. This rearrangement joins TRBV29-1 to TRBJ2-1, with TRBD2 matching 9 bases. V shed 1 base and J 8 bases; nucleotides not matched to a gene: 6. Germline values: CDR1 SQVTM, CDR2 ANQGSEA. The CDR3 runs to 14 residues. DNA of the CDR3: TGCAGCGTTGAAGTAGTAGCGGGAGCCCATGAGCAGTTCTTC. This gives the protein CSVEVVAGAHEQFF.

This chain joins TRBV5-8 and TRBJ2-6; TRBD1 matches at 7 bases. V was pared by 9 bases and J by 5 bases, with 14 bases of the junction left unmatched. CDR1 SGHTS and CDR2 YDEGEE come from the germline V gene. The CDR3 length is 16 residues. The CDR3 loop is CATTRQGDLWANVLTF. The CDR3, as DNA: TGTGCCACCACCCGCCAGGGGGACCTCTGGGCCAACGTCCTGACTTTC.

V is TRBV20-1 and J is TRBJ2-1; TRBD2 matches at 7 bases. The CDR3 extends over 12 amino acids. Trimming cost V 7 bases and J 5 bases; bases outside gene matches: 5. Germline CDR1 DFQATT, CDR2 SNEGSKA (reference sequence). The CDR3 protein is CSGGGADNEQFF. CDR3 nucleotide sequence: TGCAGTGGGGGGGGAGCTGACAATGAGCAGTTCTTC.

V usage is TRBV19 and J usage is TRBJ2-1; possible D gene TRBD2, 6 bases. The germline V and J ends were trimmed by 3 bases and 3 bases, with 9 bases remaining between them. Germline CDR1 LNHDA, CDR2 SQIVND (reference sequence). The CDR3 is made up of 14 amino acids. CDR3 sequence: CASSIGGVYNEQFF. CDR3 DNA sequence: TGTGCCAGTAGTATCGGGGGTGTCTACAATGAGCAGTTCTTC.

The V and J genes are TRBV14 and TRBJ2-5, with D possibly being TRBD1 or TRBD2 (7 bases each). This CDR3 has 15 residues. The V gene's germline CDR1 is SGHDN and CDR2 FVKESK. V was pared by 1 base and J by 5 bases, with 14 bases between. CDR3 in amino acids: CASSQAGGGWETQYF. The CDR3 DNA reads TGTGCCAGCAGCCAAGCAGGGGGGGGCTGGGAGACCCAGTACTTC.

This clonotype came up a few times. The V call is TRBV24-1, the J call TRBJ2-1; 13 bases fit TRBD2. J was trimmed by 5 bases and V by 6 bases; bases with no gene match: 3. The CDR3 totals 15 residues. The V gene's germline CDR1 is KGHDR and CDR2 SFDVKD. CDR3 DNA: TGTGCCACCAGTTTCGGGACTAGCGGGAACAATGAGCAGTTCTTC. Encoded protein: CATSFGTSGNNEQFF.

The chain has TRBV7-8 and TRBJ2-3, with D possibly TRBD2 on 6 matching bases. The germline CDR1 and CDR2 sequences are SGHVS and FQNEAQ. The germline V and J ends were trimmed by 4 bases and 0 bases, with 20 bases remaining between them. The CDR3 contains 18 residues. The DNA for the CDR3 is TGTGCCAGCAGCTCGCTCCGTCTAGCGCCCACTAGCACAGATACGCAGTATTTT. Amino acid sequence: CASSSLRLAPTSTDTQYF.

This clonotype was found a few times. This chain joins TRBV2 and TRBJ1-5; 10 nucleotides match TRBD1. Per the germline V gene, CDR1 is SNHLY and CDR2 is FYNNEI. J lost 2 bases, V lost 5 bases, and 9 bases had no gene match. CDR3 length: 17 amino acids. The CDR3 sequence: CASSFGQGVIRNQPQHF. CDR3 sequence (DNA): TGTGCCAGCAGTTTTGGACAGGGGGTTATTCGCAATCAGCCCCAGCATTTT. The variable domain in full, with the rest retrieved from reference TRBV2 and TRBJ1-5, is EPEVTQTPSHQVTQMGQEVILRCVPISNHLYFYWYRQILGQKVEFLVSFYNNEISEKSEIFDDQFSVERPDGSNFTLKIRSTKLEDSAMYFCASSFGQGVIRNQPQHFGDGTRLSIL.

This clonotype has at least ten counts. In nucleotides, the CDR3 is TGCGCCAGCAGCGGGACAGGGGGTTCCTACGAGCAGTACTTC. Residues: CASSGTGGSYEQYF. The rearrangement uses TRBV5-1 and TRBJ2-7; 11 bases align to TRBD1. From germline, CDR1 is SGHRS and CDR2 YFSETQ. After removal of 4 bases from V and 1 base from J, the junction contained 1 base not matched to a gene. This CDR3 spans 14 amino acids.

This clonotype was seen a few times. The chain links TRBV20-1 to TRBJ2-5, with D unresolved. This CDR3 is 16 amino acids long. Trimming removed 1 base at V and 4 bases at J, with 19 bases between. In germline, CDR1 is DFQATT, CDR2 SNEGSKA (reference sequence). The CDR3 DNA follows: TGCAGTGCTAGAGTGGGTTACGAAGTTAAGGTAGAGACCCAGTACTTC. It encodes CSARVGYEVKVETQYF.

This chain uses TRBV6-1 with TRBJ2-2; TRBD1 matches at 11 bases. Losses at the gene ends were 5 bases for V and 7 bases for J; bases not matched to a gene: 12. The CDR3 contains 17 residues. Germline V gene sequence: CDR1 MNHNS, CDR2 SASEGT. This CDR3 reads CASSTKSSGTGGGELFF. CDR3 DNA sequence: TGTGCCAGCAGTACGAAATCCTCCGGGACAGGGGGCGGGGAGCTGTTTTTT.

The sample holds a few counts of this clonotype. The rearrangement uses TRBV20-1 and TRBJ2-1; 8 positions match TRBD1. Looked up from germline, CDR1 is DFQATT and CDR2 is SNEGSKA (reference sequence). V lost 6 bases to trimming and J lost 5 bases; unmatched junction nucleotides: 9. The CDR3 is 14 residues long. The CDR3 DNA is TGCAGTGCCCTGGACAGGGTGGTGAACAATGAGCAGTTCTTC. It is translated as CSALDRVVNNEQFF.

This clonotype was picked up a small number of times. The chain is built from TRBV5-6 and TRBJ1-1, with 7 bases matching TRBD1. The CDR3 loop spans 13 amino acids. V lost 5 bases, J lost 4 bases, and 5 bases stayed unmatched. CDR1 SGHDT and CDR2 YYEEEE come from the germline V gene. The CDR3 DNA sequence: TGTGCCAGCAGGTTAGACAGGGTCACTGAAGCTTTCTTT. This encodes CASRLDRVTEAFF.

The rearrangement links TRBV4-2 to TRBJ2-5; 8 bases line up with TRBD2. The CDR3 has 16 residues. J gave up 3 bases and V 2 bases, and 8 bases lay outside the gene matches. Per the germline V gene, CDR1 is LGHNA and CDR2 is YNFKEQ. CDR3 DNA sequence: TGTGCCAGCAGCCAATTGAGCATCGGGAGGGAAGAGACCCAGTACTTC. This gives the protein CASSQLSIGREETQYF.

This clonotype was picked up a small number of times. The CDR3 sequence is CASSQSLNNEQFF. Here the CDR3 DNA reads TGCGCCAGCAGCCAATCTCTCAACAATGAGCAGTTCTTC. This chain uses TRBV4-1 with TRBJ2-1; D unclear. In germline, CDR1 is MGHRA, CDR2 YSYEKL. The CDR3 is made up of 13 amino acids. V was cut by 2 bases and J by 5 bases, with 7 bases left in between.

There are a few counts of this clonotype. The J gene is TRBJ2-1, the V gene TRBV9; D is unresolved. V shed 4 bases and J shed 3 bases, with 11 bases lying between them. Per the germline V gene, CDR1 is SGDLS and CDR2 is YYNGEE. The CDR3 loop spans 14 amino acids. The CDR3 reads CASSTQSFYNEQFF. CDR3 coding DNA: TGTGCCAGCAGCACCCAGTCATTCTACAATGAGCAGTTCTTC.

This clonotype turned up a few times. The chain has TRBV20-1 and TRBJ1-1, with D possibly TRBD1 on 5 matching bases. Per germline, CDR1 DFQATT and CDR2 SNEGSKA (reference sequence). V gave up 3 bases and J gave up 10 bases, with 15 bases separating them. This CDR3 contains 12 residues. CDR3 protein: CSASEGTGTAFF. The CDR3 nucleotides read TGCAGTGCTAGTGAGGGGACGGGAACAGCTTTCTTT.

The chain joins TRBV20-1 to TRBJ2-3, with 14 nucleotides matching TRBD2. CDR1 DFQATT and CDR2 SNEGSKA come from the germline V gene (reference sequence). This CDR3 is built from 17 residues. J lost 4 bases, V lost 0 bases, and 6 bases had no gene match. CDR3 loop: CSARDWGLAGVADTQYF. In DNA, the CDR3 is TGCAGTGCTAGAGATTGGGGACTAGCGGGAGTAGCAGATACGCAGTATTTT.